The rows below give T cell receptor beta chains drawn from one sample of a study of vaccination effects on CD4 cells after COVID-19. The antigens these receptors bind are not known. Clones were read by immunoSEQ multiplex PCR, and TCRdb kept only the in-frame ones, dropping some. The repertoire holds approximately 74,000 clones, with approximately 75% as singletons. Sequencing used CD4+ T cells from PBMCs cultured with HCoV-NL63 spike peptides, obtained before COVID-19 vaccination. Receptors were obtained from a human donor who received a COVID-19 vaccine. CDR3s include the opening cysteine and the closing phenylalanine or tryptophan. A D gene is named only where the DNA matches it firmly. Size values are once, few and many counts, or a class for expanded clones, and some rows have none.

clone size: NA; D gene: TRBD1; J gene: TRBJ2-1; V gene: TRBV28; CDR3 DNA: TGTGCCAGCGGAACAGGGGTTAATGAGCAGTTCTTC; CDR3 protein: CASGTGVNEQFF
clone size: NA; D gene: NA; J gene: TRBJ1-3; V gene: TRBV5-1; CDR3 DNA: TGCGCCAGCAGCCCAGGGGTTGCTGGAAACACCATATATTTT; CDR3 protein: CASSPGVAGNTIYF
clone size: NA; D gene: TRBD1; J gene: TRBJ1-4; V gene: TRBV6-2/TRBV6-3; CDR3 DNA: TGTGCCAGCAGTTACCGCCGGACAGGGGGAAATGAAAAACTGTTTTTT; CDR3 protein: CASSYRRTGGNEKLFF
clone size: NA; D gene: NA; J gene: TRBJ1-5; V gene: TRBV12-2; CDR3 DNA: TGTGCAAGTCGCTTACCCGGGTCAGGAAATCAGCCCCAGCATTTT; CDR3 protein: CASRLPGSGNQPQHF
clone size: NA; D gene: TRBD1; J gene: TRBJ1-6; V gene: TRBV7-8; CDR3 DNA: TGTGCCAGCAGACCTCCCGGGACAGGAGTAAATTCACCCCTCCACTTT; CDR3 protein: CASRPPGTGVNSPLHF
clone size: NA; D gene: NA; J gene: TRBJ1-1; V gene: TRBV2; CDR3 DNA: TGTGCCAGCAGTTCGACCGGGACCCTTATCGGAGAAGCTTTCTTT; CDR3 protein: CASSSTGTLIGEAFF
clone size: few; D gene: NA; J gene: TRBJ2-5; V gene: TRBV11-1; CDR3 DNA: TGTGCCAGCAGCTTAACTAACAGAGAGACCCAGTACTTC; CDR3 protein: CASSLTNRETQYF
clone size: NA; D gene: NA; J gene: TRBJ1-3; V gene: TRBV18; CDR3 DNA: TGTGCCAGCTCACCACAAGGTGTGCGGGGAAACACCATATATTTT; CDR3 protein: CASSPQGVRGNTIYF
clone size: NA; D gene: NA; J gene: TRBJ1-1; V gene: TRBV2; CDR3 DNA: TGTGCCAGCAGTGTACAGGGCACGAACACTGAAGCTTTCTTT; CDR3 protein: CASSVQGTNTEAFF
clone size: NA; D gene: NA; J gene: TRBJ1-6; V gene: TRBV5-1; CDR3 DNA: TGCGCCAGCAGCTTGTCGGGGGACTCCTATAATTCACCCCTCCACTTT; CDR3 protein: CASSLSGDSYNSPLHF
clone size: NA; D gene: NA; J gene: TRBJ1-4; V gene: TRBV19; CDR3 DNA: TGTGCCAGTAAGACCTCCGAGGGCAGGGAAAAACTGTTTTTT; CDR3 protein: CASKTSEGREKLFF
clone size: NA; D gene: TRBD1; J gene: TRBJ1-1; V gene: TRBV6-5; CDR3 DNA: TGTGCCAGCAGGAAGACAGGGGCTACTGAAGCTTTCTTT; CDR3 protein: CASRKTGATEAFF
clone size: once; D gene: NA; J gene: TRBJ2-5; V gene: TRBV28; CDR3 DNA: TGTGCCAGCAGCAAGTACTTCGGGGAGGCCCAGTACTTC; CDR3 protein: CASSKYFGEAQYF
clone size: NA; D gene: TRBD1; J gene: TRBJ1-5; V gene: TRBV28; CDR3 DNA: TGTGCCAGCATCCAAGGGACAGCAAATCAGCCCCAGCATTTT; CDR3 protein: CASIQGTANQPQHF
clone size: NA; D gene: TRBD1; J gene: TRBJ2-5; V gene: TRBV6-5; CDR3 DNA: TGTGCCAGCAGGACAGGGGCTCCAGAGACCCAGTACTTC; CDR3 protein: CASRTGAPETQYF
clone size: NA; D gene: NA; J gene: TRBJ2-2; V gene: TRBV19; CDR3 DNA: TGTGCCAGTAGAAGACAAGCTGCGAACACCGGGGAGCTGTTTTTT; CDR3 protein: CASRRQAANTGELFF
clone size: NA; D gene: NA; J gene: TRBJ2-1; V gene: TRBV11-2; CDR3 DNA: TGTGCCAGCAGCATCCAACAAAAGCCCGAGGGTAATGAGCAGTTCTTC; CDR3 protein: CASSIQQKPEGNEQFF
clone size: once; D gene: TRBD2; J gene: TRBJ2-3; V gene: TRBV5-1; CDR3 DNA: TGCGCCAGCAGCTCCGCTAGCGGTGGCACAGATACGCAGTATTTT; CDR3 protein: CASSSASGGTDTQYF
clone size: NA; D gene: NA; J gene: TRBJ1-1; V gene: TRBV6-5; CDR3 DNA: TGTGCCAGCAGTCGACAGGTGAACACTGAAGCTTTCTTT; CDR3 protein: CASSRQVNTEAFF
clone size: NA; D gene: NA; J gene: TRBJ2-1; V gene: TRBV11-3; CDR3 DNA: TGTGCCAGCAGCCTGACCTACAATGAGCAGTTCTTC; CDR3 protein: CASSLTYNEQFF
clone size: NA; D gene: TRBD1; J gene: TRBJ2-5; V gene: TRBV7-2; CDR3 DNA: TGTGCCAGCAGCCTGGGACAGCAAGAGACCCAGTACTTC; CDR3 protein: CASSLGQQETQYF
clone size: NA; D gene: TRBD1; J gene: TRBJ1-3; V gene: TRBV29-1; CDR3 DNA: TGCAGCGTCGGTGACAGGGACTCTGGAAACACCATATATTTT; CDR3 protein: CSVGDRDSGNTIYF
clone size: few; D gene: NA; J gene: TRBJ1-2; V gene: TRBV5-4; CDR3 DNA: TGTGCCAGCAGCTCCAGTTATACCTATGGCTACACCTTC; CDR3 protein: CASSSSYTYGYTF
clone size: NA; D gene: TRBD1; J gene: TRBJ1-6; V gene: TRBV5-1; CDR3 DNA: TGCGCCAGCAGCTTGGTTACAGGGGATTCACCCCTCCACTTT; CDR3 protein: CASSLVTGDSPLHF
clone size: few; D gene: NA; J gene: TRBJ2-4; V gene: TRBV12-5; CDR3 DNA: TGTGCTAGTGGTTTGTCCAGACAGGTAGGGAACATTCAGTACTTC; CDR3 protein: CASGLSRQVGNIQYF
clone size: medium-sized; D gene: NA; J gene: TRBJ1-2; V gene: TRBV12-2; CDR3 DNA: TGTGCAAGTCGCCTAAGTCGGTTGCGGACCGGCCGGACCTATGGCTACACCTTC; CDR3 protein: CASRLSRLRTGRTYGYTF
clone size: NA; D gene: NA; J gene: TRBJ1-3; V gene: TRBV5-8; CDR3 DNA: TGTGCCAGCAGCCTCCCAGGCGGGGGCGCGGATTTTAGTCCTGGAAACACCATATATTTT; CDR3 protein: CASSLPGGGADFSPGNTIYF
clone size: NA; D gene: NA; J gene: TRBJ1-1; V gene: TRBV3-1/TRBV3-2; CDR3 DNA: TGTGCCAGCAGCCATTCAACCCCACTGAACACTGAAGCTTTCTTT; CDR3 protein: CASSHSTPLNTEAFF
clone size: NA; D gene: TRBD1; J gene: TRBJ1-4; V gene: TRBV10-3; CDR3 DNA: TGTGCCATCAGTGAGGGGAAGACAGGGGGAACGGAAAAACTGTTTTTT; CDR3 protein: CAISEGKTGGTEKLFF
clone size: NA; D gene: TRBD1; J gene: TRBJ1-2; V gene: TRBV27; CDR3 DNA: TGTGCCAGCAGTTTACGGACAGGGGGCTACGGCTACACCTTC; CDR3 protein: CASSLRTGGYGYTF
clone size: NA; D gene: TRBD2; J gene: TRBJ2-4; V gene: TRBV5-6; CDR3 DNA: TGTGCCAGCAGCGTGGGACTAGCGGTAGCCAAAAACATTCAGTACTTC; CDR3 protein: CASSVGLAVAKNIQYF
clone size: NA; D gene: NA; J gene: TRBJ1-1; V gene: TRBV19; CDR3 DNA: TGTGCCAGTAGTATCCGGTGGGCTGAAGCTTTCTTT; CDR3 protein: CASSIRWAEAFF
clone size: NA; D gene: NA; J gene: TRBJ2-1; V gene: TRBV18; CDR3 DNA: TGTGCCAGCTCACCCTTAAGCTGGTCAGGGATTGGGGATGAGCAGTTCTTC; CDR3 protein: CASSPLSWSGIGDEQFF
clone size: once; D gene: TRBD1; J gene: TRBJ1-3; V gene: TRBV3-1/TRBV3-2; CDR3 DNA: TGTGCCAGCAGCCGCGTACCCGTTCCACAGGGGAGCTCTGGAAACACCATATATTTT; CDR3 protein: CASSRVPVPQGSSGNTIYF
clone size: NA; D gene: TRBD1; J gene: TRBJ2-1; V gene: TRBV6-6; CDR3 DNA: TGTGCCAGCAGTTACTCGACAGGGGGCGGCAATGAGCAGTTCTTC; CDR3 protein: CASSYSTGGGNEQFF
clone size: NA; D gene: NA; J gene: TRBJ1-6; V gene: TRBV5-6; CDR3 DNA: TGTGCCAGCAGTCGCGACAGGACCTATTCACCCCTCCACTTT; CDR3 protein: CASSRDRTYSPLHF
clone size: NA; D gene: NA; J gene: TRBJ1-1; V gene: TRBV3-1/TRBV3-2; CDR3 DNA: TGTGCCAGCAGCCAAGGGCTAAACACTGAAGCTTTCTTT; CDR3 protein: CASSQGLNTEAFF
clone size: NA; D gene: TRBD1; J gene: TRBJ1-1; V gene: TRBV5-1; CDR3 DNA: TGCGCCAGCAGAGGGGGCGGGAACACTGAAGCTTTCTTT; CDR3 protein: CASRGGGNTEAFF
clone size: NA; D gene: NA; J gene: TRBJ1-2; V gene: TRBV20-1; CDR3 DNA: TGCAGTGCTAGGCAGGGAGGTGGCTACACCTTC; CDR3 protein: CSARQGGGYTF
clone size: NA; D gene: TRBD1; J gene: TRBJ1-2; V gene: TRBV7-3; CDR3 DNA: TGTGCCAGCAGGTCGACTGCCGGGACAGTGGGGAACTATGGCTACACCTTC; CDR3 protein: CASRSTAGTVGNYGYTF
clone size: once; D gene: TRBD2; J gene: TRBJ2-3; V gene: TRBV9; CDR3 DNA: TGTGCCAGCAGCGCGCGAGCGGGGGGCGGGACAGATACGCAGTATTTT; CDR3 protein: CASSARAGGGTDTQYF
clone size: NA; D gene: NA; J gene: TRBJ1-3; V gene: TRBV19; CDR3 DNA: TGTGCCAGTAACAGGGAGAAGTCTGGAAACACCATATATTTT; CDR3 protein: CASNREKSGNTIYF
clone size: few; D gene: TRBD2; J gene: TRBJ2-5; V gene: TRBV5-6; CDR3 DNA: TGTGCCAGCAGCTTATTGGAACGGGGGGGTCAAGAGACCCAGTACTTC; CDR3 protein: CASSLLERGGQETQYF
clone size: NA; D gene: NA; J gene: TRBJ2-6; V gene: TRBV5-1; CDR3 DNA: TGCGCCAGCAGCCCCGGAGAGTACGGGGCCAACGTCCTGACTTTC; CDR3 protein: CASSPGEYGANVLTF
clone size: NA; D gene: NA; J gene: TRBJ2-1; V gene: TRBV7-2; CDR3 DNA: TGTGCCAGCAGCTTAGAAGCGGCTTACAATGAGCAGTTCTTC; CDR3 protein: CASSLEAAYNEQFF